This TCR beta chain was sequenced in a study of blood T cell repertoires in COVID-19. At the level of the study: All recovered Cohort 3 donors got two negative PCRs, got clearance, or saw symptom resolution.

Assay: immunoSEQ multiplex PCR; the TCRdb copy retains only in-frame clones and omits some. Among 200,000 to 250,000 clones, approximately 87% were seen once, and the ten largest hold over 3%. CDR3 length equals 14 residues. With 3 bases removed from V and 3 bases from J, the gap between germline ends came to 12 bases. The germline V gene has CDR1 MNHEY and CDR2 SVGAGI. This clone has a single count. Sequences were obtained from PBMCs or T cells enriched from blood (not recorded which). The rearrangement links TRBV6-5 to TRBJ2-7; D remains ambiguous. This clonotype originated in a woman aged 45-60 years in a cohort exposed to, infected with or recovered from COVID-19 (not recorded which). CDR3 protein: CASSYGGVLYEQYF. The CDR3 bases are TGTGCCAGCAGTTATGGCGGCGTGCTCTACGAGCAGTACTTC.